This T cell receptor beta chain was captured in a study of blood T cell repertoires in COVID-19. Seattle cases were enrolled at active infection and followed longitudinally. Sequencing was performed with immunoSEQ multiplex PCR; in TCRdb, only in-frame clones are kept and a portion is missing. The sample shows 140,000 to 150,000 clones, 70% to 90% of them seen only once. Sequenced material: peripheral blood. The receptor was isolated from a woman aged 55-69 years with COVID-19, enrolled during active disease.

CDR3 amino acids: CASSMGQGAGANVLTF. The CDR3, as DNA: TGTGCCAGTAGTATGGGGCAGGGGGCTGGGGCCAACGTCCTGACTTTC. V gene TRBV19 combines with J gene TRBJ2-6, with 7 bases lining up with TRBD1. The CDR3 spans 16 residues. CDR1 and CDR2 from the germline V gene are LNHDA and SQIVND (reference sequence). Germline trimming cut 3 bases from V and 2 bases from J; bases unmatched to any gene: 4.